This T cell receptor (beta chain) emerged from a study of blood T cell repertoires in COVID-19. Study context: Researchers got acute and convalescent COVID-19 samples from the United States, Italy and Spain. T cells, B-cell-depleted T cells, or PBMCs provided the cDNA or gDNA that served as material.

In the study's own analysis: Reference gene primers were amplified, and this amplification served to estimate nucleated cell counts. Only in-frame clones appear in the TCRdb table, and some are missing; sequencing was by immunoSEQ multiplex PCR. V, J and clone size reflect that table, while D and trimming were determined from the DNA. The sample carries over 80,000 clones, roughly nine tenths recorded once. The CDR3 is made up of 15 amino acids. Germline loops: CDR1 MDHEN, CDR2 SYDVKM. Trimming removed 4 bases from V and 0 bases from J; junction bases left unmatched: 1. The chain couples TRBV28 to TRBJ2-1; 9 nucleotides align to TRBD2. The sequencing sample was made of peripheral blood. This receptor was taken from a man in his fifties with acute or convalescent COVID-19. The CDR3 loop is CASSSSGASYNEQFF. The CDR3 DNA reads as TGTGCCAGCAGTTCTAGCGGGGCCTCCTACAATGAGCAGTTCTTC.